This is a list of T cell receptor beta chains from one sample in a study of somatic mutations in cytotoxic T cells in rheumatoid arthritis. TCRdb keeps only in-frame clones here, not all; method: immunoSEQ multiplex PCR. The data show around 18,000 clones, 81% seen once. The material sequenced was CD8+ T cells sorted from blood. The source of these receptors is an adult with rheumatoid arthritis. The CDR3 runs from the conserved cysteine through the conserved F or W. The D gene is left open where the match is weak. Some rows mark clone size as missing; the rest say once, few, many or name a class of expanded clone.

V	size	D	J	CDR3	DNA
TRBV28	.	TRBD1	TRBJ1-4	CASSLGTGGEGRNEKLFF	TGTGCCAGCAGTTTAGGGACAGGGGGCGAAGGGAGGAATGAAAAACTGTTTTTT
TRBV18	.	TRBD2	TRBJ2-2	CASSPQVLGGDTGELFF	TGTGCCAGCTCACCACAAGTTCTGGGAGGGGACACCGGGGAGCTGTTTTTT
TRBV30	once	.	TRBJ1-1	CAVRGENTEAFF	TGTGCCGTGCGGGGGGAGAACACTGAAGCTTTCTTT
TRBV11-2	.	TRBD2	TRBJ2-1	CASSLQDWEGNEQFF	TGTGCCAGCAGCTTGCAGGACTGGGAGGGGAATGAGCAGTTCTTC
TRBV13	.	.	TRBJ2-7	CASSNTGPYEQYF	TGTGCCAGCAGCAATACAGGCCCCTACGAGCAGTACTTC
TRBV6-6	.	TRBD1	TRBJ2-7	CASTPGQGIPQYF	TGTGCCAGCACCCCGGGACAGGGTATTCCCCAGTACTTC
TRBV28	few	.	TRBJ2-6	CASSFRPISGANVLTF	TGTGCCAGCAGTTTTCGTCCGATCTCTGGGGCCAACGTCCTGACTTTC
TRBV5-4	.	TRBD2	TRBJ2-7	CASSGGLADNPYEQYF	TGTGCCAGCAGCGGGGGACTAGCGGATAACCCCTACGAGCAGTACTTC
TRBV2	.	.	TRBJ1-6	CASNRWENSPLHF	TGTGCCAGCAATAGGTGGGAGAATTCACCCCTCCACTTT
TRBV27	.	.	TRBJ2-1	CASSFSLYNEQFF	TGTGCCAGCAGTTTCTCCCTGTACAATGAGCAGTTCTTC
TRBV30	.	.	TRBJ1-1	CACLTGLYTEAFF	TGTGCCTGTCTAACAGGGTTGTACACTGAAGCTTTCTTT
TRBV5-4	.	.	TRBJ2-6	CASSSGSLGANVLTF	TGTGCCAGCAGCTCCGGGTCACTGGGGGCCAACGTCCTGACTTTC
TRBV7-2	.	TRBD1	TRBJ1-5	CASSQGGNQPQHF	TGTGCCAGCAGCCAGGGGGGAAATCAGCCCCAGCATTTT
TRBV9	.	.	TRBJ2-1	CASSEFSGPRGNEQFF	TGTGCCAGCAGCGAATTCTCTGGGCCCCGGGGCAATGAGCAGTTCTTC
TRBV19	.	.	TRBJ1-3	CASSIGPGNTIYF	TGTGCCAGTAGTATAGGGCCAGGAAACACCATATATTTT
TRBV7-8	.	TRBD1	TRBJ2-1	CASSIGTGSYNEQFF	TGTGCCAGCAGCATCGGGACAGGCAGCTACAATGAGCAGTTCTTC
TRBV9	.	TRBD2	TRBJ2-7	CASSSGGLFTYEQYF	TGTGCCAGCAGCTCGGGGGGACTTTTTACCTACGAGCAGTACTTC
TRBV27	.	.	TRBJ2-7	CASSLSSYSSYEQYF	TGTGCCAGCAGTTTATCGAGCTATTCCTCCTACGAGCAGTACTTC
TRBV19	.	TRBD2	TRBJ2-7	CASSSGGAYEQYF	TGTGCCAGTAGTAGCGGGGGGGCCTACGAGCAGTACTTC
TRBV27	once	TRBD2	TRBJ2-7	CASSSRTSTEQYF	TGTGCCAGCAGTTCCAGGACTAGCACCGAGCAGTACTTC
TRBV28	.	.	TRBJ1-4	CASSLFDGDEKLFF	TGTGCCAGCAGTTTATTCGATGGGGATGAAAAACTGTTTTTT
TRBV27	few	.	TRBJ1-6	CASSSGSDNSPLHF	TGTGCCAGCAGTTCGGGGAGCGATAATTCACCCCTCCACTTT
TRBV13	few	.	TRBJ1-6	CASSQSVNSPLHF	TGTGCCAGCAGCCAATCGGTGAATTCACCCCTCCACTTT
TRBV7-6	.	TRBD2	TRBJ2-1	CASSLVAGLAGSYNEQFF	TGTGCCAGCAGCTTAGTAGCCGGACTAGCGGGATCCTACAATGAGCAGTTCTTC
TRBV5-8	.	.	TRBJ1-3	CASTAGGLVGNTIYF	TGTGCCAGCACCGCCGGGGGTCTAGTTGGAAACACCATATATTTT
TRBV4-3	.	.	TRBJ2-1	CASSQGRLSASSYNEQFF	TGCGCCAGCAGCCAGGGACGCCTTAGCGCTTCCTCCTACAATGAGCAGTTCTTC
TRBV29-1	medium-sized	.	TRBJ2-7	CSVYRDTSSYEQYF	TGCAGCGTTTACCGGGACACCAGCTCCTACGAGCAGTACTTC
TRBV27	.	TRBD2	TRBJ2-1	CASTSGGYNEQFF	TGTGCCTCGACTAGCGGGGGATACAATGAGCAGTTCTTC
TRBV6-6	.	TRBD1	TRBJ1-2	CASSPTDRGLSGYTF	TGTGCCAGCAGTCCGACGGACAGGGGGCTTAGTGGCTACACCTTC
TRBV6-1	.	.	TRBJ2-7	CASSEEGGAGHEQYF	TGTGCCAGCAGTGAAGAGGGGGGGGCAGGGCACGAGCAGTACTTC
TRBV27	.	.	TRBJ1-2	CASSLSRLYGYTF	TGTGCCAGCAGTTTATCGAGGCTATATGGCTACACCTTC
TRBV4-1	.	.	TRBJ2-3	CASSQATDTQYF	TGCGCCAGCAGCCAAGCCACAGATACGCAGTATTTT
TRBV19	.	TRBD2	TRBJ2-3	CASSLPLRGSTDTQYF	TGTGCCAGTAGCCTTCCTTTGCGGGGGAGCACAGATACGCAGTATTTT
TRBV28	few	TRBD1	TRBJ2-7	CASSYAGQGTRKQYF	TGTGCCAGCAGTTATGCCGGACAGGGAACACGAAAGCAGTACTTC
TRBV7-9	.	.	TRBJ2-7	CASSQGGGLVYEQYF	TGTGCCAGCAGCCAAGGGGGGGGACTTGTTTACGAGCAGTACTTC
TRBV9	.	.	TRBJ1-1	CASSVEGQGAEAFF	TGTGCCAGCAGCGTAGAGGGGCAGGGTGCTGAAGCTTTCTTT
TRBV7-9	.	.	TRBJ2-5	CASRGRASFGETQYF	TGTGCCAGCAGGGGCCGGGCCTCATTCGGGGAGACCCAGTACTTC
TRBV7-6	.	.	TRBJ2-2	CASSSTTPEALFF	TGTGCCAGCAGCTCGACGACTCCAGAGGCACTGTTTTTT
TRBV7-2	.	TRBD1	TRBJ1-5	CASRPTGGPQPQHF	TGTGCCAGCAGACCAACAGGGGGGCCTCAGCCCCAGCATTTT
TRBV27	once	.	TRBJ2-3	CASSLFTSATDTQYF	TGTGCCAGCAGTTTATTTACTAGTGCAACAGATACGCAGTATTTT
TRBV7-6	.	.	TRBJ1-4	CASSRAYDHGKLFF	TGTGCCAGCAGCAGGGCCTACGACCACGGAAAACTGTTTTTT
TRBV13	.	TRBD2	TRBJ2-1	CASSFSGSANQQFF	TGTGCCAGCAGCTTTAGCGGGTCCGCAAACCAGCAGTTCTTC
TRBV6-1	.	.	TRBJ1-1	CASSEDGEATEAFF	TGTGCCAGCAGTGAAGATGGCGAAGCCACTGAAGCTTTCTTT
TRBV25-1	.	.	TRBJ2-2	CASALSYTGELFF	TGTGCCAGCGCATTGAGTTACACCGGGGAGCTGTTTTTT
TRBV21-1	medium-sized	.	TRBJ2-1	CASSKGEDASGRSSYNEQFF	TGTGCCAGCAGCAAAGGGGAAGACGCTAGCGGGAGGAGCTCCTACAATGAGCAGTTCTTC
TRBV5-6	.	TRBD2	TRBJ2-7	CASLAGGNTYEQYF	TGTGCCAGCCTAGCGGGGGGGAATACCTACGAGCAGTACTTC
TRBV25-1	once	TRBD1	TRBJ1-2	CASSAGTVNYGYTF	TGTGCCAGCAGTGCCGGGACAGTTAACTATGGCTACACCTTC
TRBV5-6	.	.	TRBJ1-2	CASSPWNRPVTFGYTF	TGTGCCAGCAGCCCCTGGAACCGGCCGGTAACTTTTGGCTACACCTTC
TRBV27	once	TRBD1	TRBJ1-5	CASTPTGGNNQPQHF	TGTGCCAGCACCCCGACAGGGGGAAACAATCAGCCCCAGCATTTT
TRBV7-9	.	.	TRBJ2-1	CASSSQVNEQFF	TGTGCCAGCAGCTCCCAGGTGAATGAGCAGTTCTTC
TRBV28	few	.	TRBJ2-5	CASSPQETQYF	TGTGCCAGCAGTCCCCAAGAGACCCAGTACTTC
TRBV29-1	once	TRBD2	TRBJ2-1	CSVLTSGHYNEQFF	TGCAGCGTGCTTACTAGCGGCCATTACAATGAGCAGTTCTTC
TRBV19	.	.	TRBJ2-7	CASSLTHAGRKPYEQYF	TGTGCCAGTAGTCTAACCCATGCGGGACGGAAACCCTACGAGCAGTACTTC